These 3 T cell receptor beta chains originate from one sample sequenced in a study of blood T cell repertoires in COVID-19. Assay used: immunoSEQ multiplex PCR; TCRdb lists only in-frame clones, some missing. Of approximately 270,000 clones listed, approximately 86% are singletons. Sequenced material: peripheral blood. These receptors were collected from a human donor with COVID-19, enrolled during active disease. The donor label of this sample is uncertain.

The genes are TRBV4-2 and TRBJ1-5, with D possibly TRBD1 on 5 matching bases. The CDR3 sequence is 17 residues long. The germline CDR1 and CDR2 sequences are LGHNA and YNFKEQ. The V end was cut by 0 bases, the J end by 3 bases, with 15 bases between. CDR3 loop: CASSQDPGREDNQPQHF. The CDR3 DNA sequence: TGTGCCAGCAGCCAAGATCCGGGCAGGGAGGACAATCAGCCCCAGCATTTT.

The rearrangement uses TRBV5-1 and TRBJ2-1; the match to TRBD2 covers 7 bases. Germline V gene sequence: CDR1 SGHRS, CDR2 YFSETQ. J lost 0 bases, V lost 0 bases, and 12 bases had no gene match. The CDR3 has 19 residues. CDR3 residues: CASSLASGGAPFSYNEQFF. The CDR3 coding sequence is TGCGCCAGCAGCTTGGCTAGCGGAGGGGCCCCCTTCTCCTACAATGAGCAGTTCTTC.

The chain combines TRBV27 with TRBJ2-3; possibly TRBD2 for D (6 bases). Germline CDR1 reads MNHEY; CDR2 reads SMNVEV (reference sequence). The V and J ends lost 2 bases and 3 bases respectively, with 12 bases between them. The CDR3 length is 15 residues. The CDR3 reads CASSLVGGVTDTQYF. In nucleotides, the CDR3 is TGTGCCAGCAGTTTAGTGGGAGGCGTTACAGATACGCAGTATTTT.